Listed here are 20 T cell receptor beta chains from one sample, sequenced in a study of PD-1 blockade in classical Hodgkin lymphoma. Clones were read by immunoSEQ multiplex PCR, and TCRdb kept only the in-frame ones, dropping some. The table includes about 94,000 clones, about 88% detected once. Relapse was seen in all patients after autologous stem cell transplantation, and brentuximab vedotin exposure was variable. The specimen was peripheral blood mononuclear cells (PBMCs), collected before the second cycle of nivolumab. The receptors shown here come from a human donor with classical Hodgkin lymphoma.

The CDR3 DNA reads as TGTGCCAGCAGAGCAGGACCTTCGGGGCAGCCCCAGCATTTT. It encodes CASRAGPSGQPQHF. The chain uses TRBV6-5 and TRBJ1-5; D not resolved. Trimming removed 6 bases from V and 7 bases from J, with 16 bases in between. The CDR3 runs 14 residues. The germline V gene has CDR1 MNHEY and CDR2 SVGAGI.

The chain uses TRBV27 and TRBJ2-7, with 8 bases fitting TRBD1. The CDR3 covers 15 residues. Trimming cost V 1 base and J 2 bases; bases outside gene matches: 4. From germline, CDR1 is MNHEY and CDR2 SMNVEV (reference sequence). CDR3 DNA: TGTGCCAGCAGTTTATTGGGGACAGGTACCTACGAGCAGTACTTC. It is translated as CASSLLGTGTYEQYF.

The rearrangement uses TRBV5-5 and TRBJ2-7, with 8 bases aligning to TRBD1. J gave up 2 bases and V 2 bases, and 3 bases lay outside the gene matches. This CDR3 spans 14 amino acids. Germline V gene data show CDR1 as SGHKS and CDR2 as YYEKEE (reference sequence). The CDR3: CASSFWTGPYEQYF. The CDR3 DNA reads TGTGCCAGCAGCTTTTGGACAGGGCCCTACGAGCAGTACTTC.

The chain recombines TRBV7-9 with TRBJ1-1; D is ambiguous. The germline CDR1 and CDR2 sequences are SEHNR and FQNEAQ (reference sequence). This CDR3 region has 14 residues. V shed 3 bases and J shed 4 bases, with 12 bases lying between them. The CDR3 coding sequence is TGTGCCAGCAGCTTGGTTGACGTTAGCACTGAAGCTTTCTTT. Amino acid sequence: CASSLVDVSTEAFF.

The V call is TRBV2, the J call TRBJ2-7; 9 nucleotides line up with TRBD1. The CDR3 is 13 residues long. Trimming removed 6 bases from V and 6 bases from J; junction bases left unmatched: 6. Germline V lookup: CDR1 SNHLY, CDR2 FYNNEI. The CDR3 is CASRGQGFGEQYF. CDR3 nucleotide sequence: TGTGCCAGCAGGGGACAGGGTTTCGGCGAGCAGTACTTC.

The chain is built from TRBV4-1 and TRBJ2-5; D might be TRBD2 (5 bases). This CDR3 comprises 15 residues. CDR1 and CDR2 from the germline V gene are MGHRA and YSYEKL. Trimming left V 4 bases short and J 2 bases short, with 14 bases between. CDR3 in amino acids: CASSRIPGKQETQYF. The CDR3 region has the DNA TGCGCCAGCAGCCGAATCCCCGGGAAACAAGAGACCCAGTACTTC.

The V call is TRBV7-9, the J call TRBJ1-2; 7 nucleotides agree with TRBD1. V was pared by 5 bases and J by 7 bases, with 10 bases of the junction left unmatched. The V gene's germline CDR1 is SEHNR and CDR2 FQNEAQ (reference sequence). The CDR3 is made up of 14 amino acids. The CDR3 loop is CASSPQGSAGGYTF. CDR3 bases: TGTGCCAGCAGCCCACAGGGGTCCGCAGGTGGCTACACCTTC.

The chain combines TRBV7-8 with TRBJ2-7; 9 nucleotides line up with TRBD1. The CDR3 totals 17 residues. Germline V gene data show CDR1 as SGHVS and CDR2 as FQNEAQ. V trimming: 0 bases; J trimming: 2 bases; junction bases outside the gene matches: 8. Here the CDR3 DNA reads TGTGCCAGCAGCTTAGCGGACCCCGGGACAGGGACCTACGAGCAGTACTTC. Protein product: CASSLADPGTGTYEQYF.

The gene calls are TRBV6-6 and TRBJ1-4; 8 nucleotides align to TRBD1. The CDR3 consists of 15 residues. Looked up from germline, CDR1 is MNHNY and CDR2 is SVGAGI (reference sequence). J gave up 6 bases and V 5 bases, and 8 bases lay outside the gene matches. For the CDR3, the DNA is TGTGCCAGCAGTACAGGACAGGGTGTTCATGAAAAACTGTTTTTT. Its protein product is CASSTGQGVHEKLFF.

CDR3 loop: CASSSSGSTSYEQYF. In nucleotides, the CDR3 is TGTGCCAGCAGCTCGAGCGGGAGTACCTCCTACGAGCAGTACTTC. The rearrangement links TRBV13 to TRBJ2-7, with TRBD2 identical over 8 bases. Trimming at V came to 4 bases and at J to 0 bases, leaving 5 bases not matched to a gene. Germline CDR1 PRHDT, CDR2 FYEKMQ (reference sequence). The CDR3 is made up of 15 amino acids. Drawing the rest from reference TRBV13 and TRBJ2-7, the complete variable domain is AAGVIQSPRHLIKEKRETATLKCYPIPRHDTVYWYQQGPGQDPQFLISFYEKMQSDKGSIPDRFSAQQFSDYHSELNMSSLELGDSALYFCASSSSGSTSYEQYFGPGTRLTVT.

This chain links TRBV7-3 with TRBJ2-7; D not certain. CDR3 length: 14 residues. Germline-derived CDR1 and CDR2 are SGHTA and FQGTGA. V was trimmed by 1 base and J by 0 bases, leaving 7 bases between them. CDR3 residues: CASSLIHNSYEQYF. In DNA form, the CDR3 reads TGTGCCAGCAGCTTAATCCATAACTCCTACGAGCAGTACTTC.

The chain uses TRBV7-2 and TRBJ2-7, with D perhaps matching TRBD1 or TRBD2 (6 bases each). The CDR3 is made up of 15 amino acids. Germline CDR1 SGHTA, CDR2 FQGNSA. V was clipped by 3 bases and J by 4 bases, with 16 bases between them. The CDR3 here is CASSFASGAPYEQYF. The CDR3 DNA reads TGTGCCAGCAGCTTTGCATCGGGGGCCCCGTACGAGCAGTACTTC.

The gene calls are TRBV7-6 and TRBJ1-4, with D possibly being TRBD1 (5 bases). The CDR3 runs to 13 residues. Looked up from germline, CDR1 is SGHVS and CDR2 is FNYEAQ. Trimming took 5 bases from V and 7 from J, leaving 11 bases between them. This chain's CDR3 is CASSLGTLEKLFF. CDR3 nucleotide sequence: TGTGCCAGCAGCCTTGGGACCCTTGAAAAACTGTTTTTT.

V usage is TRBV19 and J usage is TRBJ1-6, with D maybe TRBD1 (5 bases). V lost 3 bases to trimming and J lost 2 bases, with 14 bases between them. From germline, CDR1 is LNHDA and CDR2 SQIVND (reference sequence). The CDR3 is 17 amino acids. CDR3 nucleotide sequence: TGTGCCAGTAGTATCAGGCCTCAGGGACCCTATAATTCACCCCTCCACTTT. Its protein product is CASSIRPQGPYNSPLHF.

The chain uses TRBV11-2 and TRBJ2-3; D gene ambiguous. This CDR3 is 17 amino acids long. Trimming cost V 5 bases and J 0 bases, with 18 bases left between them. Per the germline V gene, CDR1 is SGHAT and CDR2 is FQNNGV. DNA of the CDR3: TGTGCCAGCAGCCCCGGACCCGTCGTGGGAAGCACAGATACGCAGTATTTT. As protein: CASSPGPVVGSTDTQYF.

V and J are TRBV7-2 and TRBJ1-3; D is uncertain. V lost 1 base and J lost 2, with 12 bases in between. Germline V gene data show CDR1 as SGHTA and CDR2 as FQGNSA. The length of the CDR3 is 16 residues. The CDR3 DNA reads as TGTGCCAGCAGCTTAGTTCGGGCGAACACTGGAAACACCATATATTTT. Its protein product is CASSLVRANTGNTIYF. Full variable domain (rest looked up from reference TRBV7-2 and TRBJ1-3): GAGVSQSPSNKVTEKGKDVELRCDPISGHTALYWYRQSLGQGLEFLIYFQGNSAPDKSGLPSDRFSAERTGGSVSTLTIQRTQQEDSAVYLCASSLVRANTGNTIYFGEGSWLTVV.

The chain uses TRBV28 and TRBJ1-1; no clear D. The CDR3 loop spans 12 amino acids. The germline V gene encodes CDR1 MDHEN and CDR2 SYDVKM. V gave up 7 bases and J gave up 4 bases, with 10 bases separating them. CDR3 amino acids: CASNRRITEAFF. DNA of the CDR3: TGTGCCAGCAATCGGCGGATCACTGAAGCTTTCTTT.

The chain carries TRBV5-1 and TRBJ2-7; 8 bases are shared with TRBD1. Germline V lookup: CDR1 SGHRS, CDR2 YFSETQ. The CDR3 is 13 residues long. J lost 3 bases, V lost 4 bases, and 3 bases had no gene match. In DNA, the CDR3 is TGCGCCAGCAGCCGGGACAGGATCTACGAGCAGTACTTC. It specifies CASSRDRIYEQYF. Supplemented by reference TRBV5-1 and TRBJ2-7, the full variable domain reads KAGVTQTPRYLIKTRGQQVTLSCSPISGHRSVSWYQQTPGQGLQFLFEYFSETQRNKGNFPGRFSGRQFSNSRSEMNVSTLELGDSALYLCASSRDRIYEQYFGPGTRLTVT.

The chain carries TRBV6-6 and TRBJ2-7; tentatively, D is TRBD2 (7 bases). Between the trimmed V and J ends, which lost 0 bases and 7 bases, there was a span of 19 bases. The germline V gene has CDR1 MNHNY and CDR2 SVGAGI (reference sequence). The CDR3 runs 16 residues. In DNA form, the CDR3 reads TGTGCCAGCAGTTACTCGACGCTGGGGGGGGCCCCGGAGCAGTACTTC. This codes for CASSYSTLGGAPEQYF.

V is TRBV5-1 and J is TRBJ1-1; D is possibly TRBD1 (6 bases). Trimming shortened V by 0 bases and J by 2 bases, and 11 bases separated the two germline ends. The CDR3 contains 15 residues. CDR1 and CDR2 from the germline V gene are SGHRS and YFSETQ. CDR3 protein: CASSLDGQLNTEAFF. Here the CDR3 DNA reads TGCGCCAGCAGCTTGGATGGACAGTTAAACACTGAAGCTTTCTTT.